These 11 T cell receptor beta chains were all obtained from the same sample, sequenced in a study of shared clonotypes between healthy human individuals. Sequencing used immunoSEQ multiplex PCR; TCRdb keeps in-frame clones, though not all of them. The table includes about 2.3 million clones, about nine tenths detected once. The material sequenced was naive CD4+ T cells from PBMCs. Subset noted: CD45RA+ positively selected. These receptors came from a man in his late teens or twenties in good health. Some clones in this sample may be carry-over from other donors' samples.

The chain links TRBV7-6 to TRBJ2-1; 9 positions match TRBD2. The CDR3 covers 17 residues. Germline CDR1 and CDR2: SGHVS and FNYEAQ. V dropped 1 base and J dropped 6; count of bases not matched to a gene: 10. This CDR3 reads CASSLGALAGAANEQFF. The CDR3 DNA is TGTGCCAGCAGCTTAGGGGCTTTAGCGGGAGCCGCCAATGAGCAGTTCTTC.

The rearrangement joins TRBV7-3 to TRBJ2-7; TRBD2 matches at 16 bases. The V gene end was trimmed by 5 bases and the J gene end by 5 bases; junction bases not matched to a gene: 6. Germline values: CDR1 SGHTA, CDR2 FQGTGA. The CDR3 extends over 16 amino acids. DNA of the CDR3: TGTGCCAGCAGCATGGGACTAGCGGGAGGGCCGGACGAGCAGTACTTC. Protein sequence: CASSMGLAGGPDEQYF.

This chain uses TRBV29-1 with TRBJ2-1; tentatively, D is TRBD1 (6 bases). CDR3 length equals 14 residues. Germline V CDR1 and CDR2: SQVTM, ANQGSEA. V was pared by 5 bases and J by 3 bases, with 14 bases between. The CDR3 bases are TGCAGCGTTCAGGCAGGGGCGGGCTACAATGAGCAGTTCTTC. It codes for CSVQAGAGYNEQFF.

This sequence joins TRBV2 and TRBJ1-1, with D perhaps TRBD1 (6 bases). The V end lost 7 bases, the J end lost 3 bases, and 15 bases lay between the germline ends. The CDR3 runs 14 residues. Germline V gene data show CDR1 as SNHLY and CDR2 as FYNNEI. CDR3 in amino acids: CASTTLGGYTEAFF. The CDR3 DNA follows: TGTGCCAGCACCACTCTAGGGGGGTACACTGAAGCTTTCTTT.

The V call is TRBV30, the J call TRBJ1-3; D ambiguous. The CDR3 covers 14 residues. V lost 3 bases, J lost 0 bases, and 9 bases lay in between. The germline V gene encodes CDR1 GTSNPN and CDR2 SVGIG (reference sequence). In DNA form, the CDR3 reads TGTGCCTGGAGCTCTGGGAACTCTGGAAACACCATATATTTT. Translated, it gives CAWSSGNSGNTIYF.

This chain joins TRBV11-2 and TRBJ2-7; TRBD2 agrees at 15 bases. Unmatched junction bases numbered 10, after V lost 4 bases and J lost 3 bases. Germline V lookup: CDR1 SGHAT, CDR2 FQNNGV. The CDR3 sequence is 18 residues long. The CDR3 spells CASSSIRTSGRAGYEQYF. The CDR3 DNA follows: TGTGCCAGCAGCTCCATACGGACTAGCGGGAGGGCCGGCTACGAGCAGTACTTC.

V gene TRBV19 combines with J gene TRBJ1-2; TRBD1 matches at 7 bases. Trimming at V came to 1 base and at J to 2 bases, leaving 4 bases not matched to a gene. CDR3 length: 15 amino acids. The germline gives CDR1 LNHDA, CDR2 SQIVND (reference sequence). The CDR3 sequence is CASSIAVQGNYGYTF. CDR3 DNA sequence: TGTGCCAGTAGTATAGCGGTACAGGGGAACTATGGCTACACCTTC.

The chain is built from TRBV11-1 and TRBJ2-7, with 9 bases that match TRBD2. V lost 5 bases and J lost 1; bases outside the gene matches: 12. Germline CDR1 reads SGHAT; CDR2 reads FQDESV (reference sequence). The CDR3 contains 17 residues. The CDR3 sequence: CASSPLAGTGISYEQYF. CDR3 coding DNA: TGTGCCAGCAGCCCCCTAGCGGGAACAGGAATATCCTACGAGCAGTACTTC.

This chain's CDR3 is CSVAGTGETEAFF. CDR3 DNA: TGCAGCGTCGCCGGGACAGGGGAGACTGAAGCTTTCTTT. This chain uses TRBV29-1 with TRBJ1-1; TRBD1 matches 10 bases. Per germline, CDR1 SQVTM and CDR2 ANQGSEA. The CDR3 consists of 13 residues. V shed 6 bases, J shed 5 bases, and the junction held 6 bases outside the gene matches.

This clone was seen only a few times. This rearrangement joins TRBV7-9 to TRBJ1-1, with 8 nucleotides matching TRBD1. This CDR3 has 14 amino acids. CDR1 and CDR2 (germline): SEHNR, FQNEAQ (reference sequence). The junction had 5 bases not matched to a gene; V was cut back by 3 bases and J by 5 bases. CDR3 sequence (DNA): TGTGCCAGCAGCTTGGGACAGGAAAGGACTGAAGCTTTCTTT. It is translated as CASSLGQERTEAFF. The full variable domain, with the rest looked up from reference TRBV7-9 and TRBJ1-1, is DTGVSQNPRHKITKRGQNVTFRCDPISEHNRLYWYRQTLGQGPEFLTYFQNEAQLEKSRLLSDRFSAERPKGSFSTLEIQRTEQGDSAMYLCASSLGQERTEAFFGQGTRLTVV.

V usage is TRBV6-1 and J usage is TRBJ2-7, with TRBD2 matching 12 bases. The germline V gene encodes CDR1 MNHNS and CDR2 SASEGT. V lost 7 bases, J lost 3 bases, and 7 bases stayed unmatched. CDR3 length: 15 amino acids. The CDR3 coding sequence is TGTGCCAGCATCCGACTAGCGGGAGTAAACTACGAGCAGTACTTC. Its translation: CASIRLAGVNYEQYF.